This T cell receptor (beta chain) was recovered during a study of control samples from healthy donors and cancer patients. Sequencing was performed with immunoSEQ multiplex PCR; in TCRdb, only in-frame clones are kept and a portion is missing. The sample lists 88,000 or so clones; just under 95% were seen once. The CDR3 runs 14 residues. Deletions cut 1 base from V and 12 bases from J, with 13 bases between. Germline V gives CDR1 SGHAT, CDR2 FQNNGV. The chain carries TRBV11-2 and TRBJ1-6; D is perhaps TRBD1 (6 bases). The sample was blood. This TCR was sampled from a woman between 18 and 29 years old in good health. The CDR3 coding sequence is TGTGCCAGCAGCTTAGTTGGGGGCTCCTTACCCCTCCACTTT. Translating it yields CASSLVGGSLPLHF. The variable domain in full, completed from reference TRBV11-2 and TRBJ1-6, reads EAGVAQSPRYKIIEKRQSVAFWCNPISGHATLYWYQQILGQGPKLLIQFQNNGVVDDSQLPKDRFSAERLKGVDSTLKIQPAKLEDSAVYLCASSLVGGSLPLHFGNGTRLTVT.